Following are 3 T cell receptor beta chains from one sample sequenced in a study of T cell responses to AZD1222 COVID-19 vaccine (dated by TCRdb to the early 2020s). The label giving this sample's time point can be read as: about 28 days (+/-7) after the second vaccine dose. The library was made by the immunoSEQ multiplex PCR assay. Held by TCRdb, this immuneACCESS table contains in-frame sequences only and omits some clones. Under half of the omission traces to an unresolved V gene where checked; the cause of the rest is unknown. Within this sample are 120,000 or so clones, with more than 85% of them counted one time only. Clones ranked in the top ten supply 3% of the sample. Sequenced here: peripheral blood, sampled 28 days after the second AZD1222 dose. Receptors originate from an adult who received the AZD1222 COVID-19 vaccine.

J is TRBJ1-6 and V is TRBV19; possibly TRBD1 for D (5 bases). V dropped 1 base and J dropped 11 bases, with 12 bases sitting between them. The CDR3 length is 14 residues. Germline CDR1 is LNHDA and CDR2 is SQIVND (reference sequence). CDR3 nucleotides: TGTGCCAGTAGTATAGGGGACGGTAGAACACCCCTCCACTTT. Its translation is CASSIGDGRTPLHF.

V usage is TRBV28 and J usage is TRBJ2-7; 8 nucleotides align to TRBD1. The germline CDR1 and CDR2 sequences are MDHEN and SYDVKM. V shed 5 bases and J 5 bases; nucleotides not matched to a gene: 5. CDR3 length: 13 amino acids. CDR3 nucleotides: TGTGCCAGCAGTCTGGACAGGGTCAACGAGCAGTACTTC. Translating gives CASSLDRVNEQYF.

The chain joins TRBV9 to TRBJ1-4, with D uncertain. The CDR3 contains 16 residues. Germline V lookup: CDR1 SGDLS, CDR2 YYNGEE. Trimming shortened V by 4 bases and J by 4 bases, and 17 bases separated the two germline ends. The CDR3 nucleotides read TGTGCCAGCAGCTACGGACTCAGCCTAGGTAATGAAAAACTGTTTTTT. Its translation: CASSYGLSLGNEKLFF. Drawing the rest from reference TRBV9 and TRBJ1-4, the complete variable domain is DSGVTQTPKHLITATGQRVTLRCSPRSGDLSVYWYQQSLDQGLQFLIQYYNGEERAKGNILERFSAQQFPDLHSELNLSSLELGDSALYFCASSYGLSLGNEKLFFGSGTQLSVL.